One and the same sample provided the 31 T cell receptor beta chains below, sequenced in a study of blood T cell repertoires in COVID-19. Produced via immunoSEQ multiplex PCR; TCRdb's table is partial and in-frame only. The sample holds approximately 200,000 clones, almost 80% seen once. The sample was peripheral blood. These receptors were collected from a man aged 55 to 69 with active or convalescent COVID-19.

The chain employs TRBV5-1 and TRBJ2-2; the D is unclear. The CDR3 sequence is 13 residues long. The V gene's germline CDR1 is SGHRS and CDR2 YFSETQ. The V end was cut by 0 bases, the J end by 9 bases, with 9 bases between. CDR3 amino acids: CASSLEAPRELFF. The CDR3 coding sequence is TGCGCCAGCAGCTTGGAAGCGCCAAGGGAGCTGTTTTTT.

Points on this clone: Distinct nucleotide sequences in the sample also encode this CDR3. The chain recombines TRBV18 with TRBJ1-5, with TRBD1 as a possible D gene (5 bases). V shed 3 bases and J shed 2 bases, with 11 bases lying between them. The germline gives CDR1 KGHSH, CDR2 LQKENI. This CDR3 is 15 amino acids long. The CDR3 DNA reads as TGTGCCAGCTCACCCTCCGGGGGTCGCAATCAGCCCCAGCATTTT. This encodes CASSPSGGRNQPQHF.

J is TRBJ2-7 and V is TRBV28; a possible D gene is TRBD1 (6 bases). The V end was cut by 10 bases, the J end by 3 bases, with 19 bases between. The CDR3 has 14 amino acids. The germline V gene encodes CDR1 MDHEN and CDR2 SYDVKM. Here the CDR3 reads CATLRGQGSYEQYF. Written as DNA, the CDR3 is TGTGCCACCCTGAGGGGACAAGGCAGCTACGAGCAGTACTTC.

V and J are TRBV11-3 and TRBJ2-4; 12 positions match TRBD1. CDR1 and CDR2 (germline): SGHNT, YENEEA. This CDR3 has 17 amino acids. V lost 5 bases to trimming and J lost 0 bases; unmatched junction nucleotides: 5. CDR3 nucleotides: TGTGCCAGCAGCCCGGGACAGGGGGCGAGAGCCAAAAACATTCAGTACTTC. This codes for CASSPGQGARAKNIQYF. Based on the CDR3 plus reference TRBV11-3 and TRBJ2-4, the full variable domain is EAGVVQSPRYKIIEKKQPVAFWCNPISGHNTLYWYLQNLGQGPELLIRYENEEAVDDSQLPKDRFSAERLKGVDSTLKIQPAELGDSAVYLCASSPGQGARAKNIQYFGAGTRLSVL.

This clone has just one count. The chain is built from TRBV29-1 and TRBJ2-7; 12 nucleotides match TRBD2. Looked up from germline, CDR1 is SQVTM and CDR2 is ANQGSEA. The V segment lost 4 bases and the J segment 7 bases; nucleotides outside the gene matches: 8. There are 14 residues in the CDR3. In nucleotides, the CDR3 is TGCAGCGTTGTGACGACTAGCGGGAGTTGGGAGCAGTACTTC. This sequence encodes CSVVTTSGSWEQYF.

The chain is built from TRBV27 and TRBJ2-3; 7 bases line up with TRBD1. V dropped 7 bases and J dropped 3; count of bases not matched to a gene: 4. Germline assignment: CDR1 MNHEY and CDR2 SMNVEV (reference sequence). The CDR3 extends over 13 amino acids. For the CDR3, the DNA is TGTGCCAGCAAACGACAGGGTACAGATACGCAGTATTTT. Translating gives CASKRQGTDTQYF.

This sequence joins TRBV2 and TRBJ2-1; D perhaps matches TRBD2 (6 bases). Trimming took 6 bases from V and 9 from J, leaving 6 bases between them. CDR1 and CDR2 from the germline V gene are SNHLY and FYNNEI. This CDR3 is 10 amino acids long. This CDR3 is CASREGEQFF. The CDR3 nucleotides are TGTGCCAGCAGGGAGGGTGAGCAGTTCTTC.

CDR3 sequence reads: CASSQGTGESYEQYF. The CDR3 DNA sequence: TGCGCCAGCAGTCAAGGGACAGGGGAGTCCTACGAGCAGTACTTC. V gene TRBV23-1 combines with J gene TRBJ2-7; the match to TRBD1 covers 10 bases. TRBV23-1 counts as an open reading frame of uncertain function. Unmatched junction bases numbered 2, after V lost 2 bases and J lost 1 base. CDR3 length: 15 residues.

The V gene is TRBV27, the J gene TRBJ2-5, with D possibly matching TRBD2 (7 bases). The CDR3 sequence is 16 residues long. V was trimmed by 2 bases and J by 4 bases, leaving 17 bases between them. From germline, CDR1 is MNHEY and CDR2 SMNVEV (reference sequence). The CDR3 loop reads CASSLGMKGGAETQYF. The CDR3 DNA follows: TGTGCCAGCAGTTTAGGCATGAAAGGGGGGGCAGAGACCCAGTACTTC.

The chain recombines TRBV4-3 with TRBJ2-3; D might be TRBD2 (5 bases). CDR3 length: 12 amino acids. Per the germline V gene, CDR1 is LGHNA and CDR2 is YSLEER. Trimming removed 4 bases from V and 5 bases from J, with 7 bases in between. DNA of the CDR3: TGCGCCAGCAGCCTCCGGGGAGATACGCAGTATTTT. Protein sequence: CASSLRGDTQYF.

The chain employs TRBV30 and TRBJ1-5, with TRBD1 matching over 7 bases. The CDR3 totals 14 residues. Germline loops: CDR1 GTSNPN, CDR2 SVGIG (reference sequence). The V and J ends lost 2 bases and 7 bases, in that order; junction bases with no gene match: 8. CDR3 sequence: CAWSQGTEGQPQHF. The CDR3 DNA sequence: TGTGCCTGGAGTCAAGGGACAGAGGGACAGCCCCAGCATTTT.

This clone was seen a handful of times. The CDR3: CASSASPGQGSTGGYTF. The CDR3 nucleotides are TGTGCCAGCAGTGCCTCACCGGGACAGGGCAGTACCGGTGGCTACACCTTC. The chain carries TRBV6-1 and TRBJ1-2, with 9 positions matching TRBD1. The CDR3 loop spans 17 amino acids. V gave up 4 bases and J gave up 7 bases; unmatched junction bases: 16. CDR1 MNHNS and CDR2 SASEGT come from the germline V gene.

This chain links TRBV18 with TRBJ2-1; the match to TRBD1 covers 9 bases. The CDR3 totals 15 residues. Trimming took 3 bases from V and 5 from J; bases not matched to a gene: 5. Germline values: CDR1 KGHSH, CDR2 LQKENI. The CDR3 spells CASSPRQGEHNEQFF. DNA of the CDR3: TGTGCCAGCTCACCCCGACAGGGGGAACACAATGAGCAGTTCTTC. The whole variable domain, filled in from reference TRBV18 and TRBJ2-1, reads NAGVMQNPRHLVRRRGQEARLRCSPMKGHSHVYWYRQLPEEGLKFMVYLQKENIIDESGMPKERFSAEFPKEGPSILRIQQVVRGDSAAYFCASSPRQGEHNEQFFGPGTRLTVL.

The chain is built from TRBV3-1 (or the pseudogene TRBV3-2) and TRBJ2-5; 14 bases are a match to TRBD2. CDR3 length: 14 residues. From germline, CDR1 is LGHDT and CDR2 YNNKEL (reference sequence). V was clipped by 4 bases and J by 9 bases; unmatched bases: 4. In DNA, the CDR3 is TGTGCCAGCAGCCGCGGACTAGCGGGAGGACCCCAGTACTTC. Amino acid sequence: CASSRGLAGGPQYF.

Worth noting for this clone: The junction departs from the called germline gene at one end, perhaps through a read error. The chain has TRBV12-3 or TRBV12-4 and TRBJ1-2, with 8 bases aligning to TRBD1. This CDR3 is built from 11 residues. CDR3 sequence reads: CASSNGQGREF. The CDR3 bases are TGTGCCAGCAGTAACGGACAGGGCAGAGAGTTC.

The chain joins TRBV5-8 to TRBJ2-3; the D gene is possibly TRBD1 (6 bases). The V end was cut by 0 bases, the J end by 0 bases, with 11 bases between. Germline CDR1 is SGHTS and CDR2 is YDEGEE. This CDR3 region has 16 residues. The CDR3 here is CASSLAAGASTDTQYF. CDR3 DNA: TGTGCCAGCAGCTTGGCAGCAGGGGCTAGCACAGATACGCAGTATTTT.

The chain recombines TRBV5-1 with TRBJ1-6; TRBD1 agrees at 7 bases. Germline V gives CDR1 SGHRS, CDR2 YFSETQ. The CDR3 runs 15 residues. Losses at the gene ends were 0 bases for V and 6 bases for J; bases not matched to a gene: 3. This CDR3 reads CASSLGPGGNSPLHF. The CDR3, as DNA: TGCGCCAGCAGCTTGGGTCCAGGGGGTAATTCACCCCTCCACTTT.

CDR3 nucleotides: TGTGCCAGCAGTGAAAGAAGGGGTAGTTCTAAATCGAATTCACCCCTCCACTTT. This sequence encodes CASSERRGSSKSNSPLHF. V gene TRBV25-1 combines with J gene TRBJ1-6; D is possibly TRBD1 (5 bases). Germline V gene sequence: CDR1 MGHDK, CDR2 SYGVNS. Trimming cost V 2 bases and J 7 bases, with 21 bases left between them. The CDR3 loop spans 18 amino acids.

Regarding this clone: The same CDR3 is also encoded by other DNA sequences in this sample. The chain uses TRBV5-1 and TRBJ2-7; 11 bases are a match to TRBD2. This CDR3 region has 14 residues. Germline CDR1 and CDR2: SGHRS and YFSETQ. Losses at the gene ends were 1 base for V and 3 bases for J; bases not matched to a gene: 0. CDR3 DNA sequence: TGCGCCAGCAGCTTGACTAGCGGGAGCTACGAGCAGTACTTC. Protein sequence: CASSLTSGSYEQYF.

This clone was seen only a few times. This chain connects TRBV27 to TRBJ2-1, with D perhaps matching TRBD1 (7 bases). V lost 4 bases and J lost 9, with 10 bases in between. CDR1 is MNHEY and CDR2 is SMNVEV in the germline V gene (reference sequence). The CDR3 is 12 residues long. Here the CDR3 DNA reads TGTGCCAGCAGTTCCAGGGGGGCTGAGCAGTTCTTC. The encoded protein is CASSSRGAEQFF.

The chain uses TRBV18 and TRBJ1-1, with D tentatively TRBD1 (5 bases). Germline V lookup: CDR1 KGHSH, CDR2 LQKENI. V lost 3 bases, J lost 3 bases, and 17 bases lay in between. The CDR3 contains 16 residues. The CDR3 DNA sequence: TGTGCCAGCTCACCTACAGTTTCAGGGAGGGACACTGAAGCTTTCTTT. Its protein product is CASSPTVSGRDTEAFF.

The rearrangement links TRBV3-1 (or the pseudogene TRBV3-2) to TRBJ2-7; 7 bases map to TRBD2. CDR3 length: 17 amino acids. After removal of 4 bases from V and 5 bases from J, the junction contained 17 bases not matched to a gene. In germline, CDR1 is LGHDT, CDR2 YNNKEL (reference sequence). The CDR3 here is CASSRLAGTNRPNEQYF. DNA for the CDR3: TGTGCCAGCAGCCGACTCGCAGGGACTAACCGCCCCAACGAGCAGTACTTC.

The chain couples TRBV7-9 to TRBJ1-5; D possibly corresponds to TRBD1 (5 bases). The CDR3 is 14 residues long. CDR1 and CDR2 from the germline V gene are SEHNR and FQNEAQ (reference sequence). The V end was cut by 5 bases, the J end by 7 bases, with 15 bases between. The CDR3 DNA follows: TGTGCCAGCAGCCATCCAGGGTTCGGACAGCCCCAGCATTTT. This codes for CASSHPGFGQPQHF.

The chain recombines TRBV19 with TRBJ2-7, with TRBD1 matching 8 bases. V shed 5 bases, J shed 4 bases, and the junction held 4 bases outside the gene matches. Looked up from germline, CDR1 is LNHDA and CDR2 is SQIVND (reference sequence). This CDR3 spans 13 amino acids. The CDR3 DNA follows: TGTGCCAGTAGTTACAGGGGGAAATACGAGCAGTACTTC. It specifies CASSYRGKYEQYF.

This clone occurred a few times. The sample contains more than one DNA sequence encoding this CDR3. This chain links TRBV18 with TRBJ2-1; 9 bases are a match to TRBD2. From germline, CDR1 is KGHSH and CDR2 LQKENI. The length of the CDR3 is 15 residues. Germline trimming cut 0 bases from V and 5 bases from J; bases unmatched to any gene: 2. The CDR3 DNA reads as TGTGCCAGCTCACCACCTAGCGGGAGAGACAATGAGCAGTTCTTC. This codes for CASSPPSGRDNEQFF.

This chain joins TRBV11-3 and TRBJ2-5; 8 bases line up with TRBD2. Germline values: CDR1 SGHNT, CDR2 YENEEA. Trimming at V came to 5 bases and at J to 2 bases, leaving 1 base not matched to a gene. The CDR3 runs 13 residues. The CDR3 nucleotides read TGTGCCAGCAGCCGACTAGCGCAAGAGACCCAGTACTTC. Translating it yields CASSRLAQETQYF.

CDR3 in amino acids: CASSLSFAGPNTGELFF. Here the CDR3 DNA reads TGTGCCAGCAGCTTAAGTTTTGCGGGACCGAACACCGGGGAGCTGTTTTTT. The rearrangement links TRBV7-9 to TRBJ2-2; D may be TRBD2 (6 bases). The ends were cut back, 2 bases at V and 0 bases at J, with 13 bases in the middle. Germline values: CDR1 SEHNR, CDR2 FQNEAQ (reference sequence). The CDR3 has 17 amino acids.

The rearrangement joins TRBV5-1 to TRBJ2-4, with D unresolved. The CDR3 is 11 amino acids. Germline V gene lookup returns CDR1 SGHRS and CDR2 YFSETQ. Trimming shortened V by 1 base and J by 7 bases, and 3 bases separated the two germline ends. In DNA form, the CDR3 reads TGCGCCAGCAGCTTGCGGAACATTCAGTACTTC. Encoded protein: CASSLRNIQYF.

This chain uses TRBV6-6 with TRBJ1-2, with a possible D match to TRBD1 (5 bases). Germline V gene data show CDR1 as MNHNY and CDR2 as SVGAGI (reference sequence). CDR3 length: 14 residues. Trimming cost V 6 bases and J 3 bases, with 14 bases left between them. The DNA for the CDR3 is TGTGCCAGCAGCCCCAGGAGGGGCGACTATGGCTACACCTTC. Translation gives CASSPRRGDYGYTF.

This chain links TRBV29-1 with TRBJ2-7, with TRBD1 identical over 7 bases. Germline-derived CDR1 and CDR2 are SQVTM and ANQGSEA. V trimming: 7 bases; J trimming: 2 bases; junction bases outside the gene matches: 8. The length of the CDR3 is 13 residues. CDR3 sequence (DNA): TGCAGCGCCCATAAGGGGGCAACCTACGAGCAGTACTTC. Translation: CSAHKGATYEQYF.

The CDR3 here is CASRRLVVTDTQYF. CDR3 in DNA: TGTGCCAGCAGACGACTAGTTGTCACAGATACGCAGTATTTT. This chain joins TRBV27 and TRBJ2-3; a weak D match, TRBD2 (6 bases). Trimming pared 6 bases from V and 2 bases from J, leaving 12 bases between. The CDR3 has 14 residues. From germline, CDR1 is MNHEY and CDR2 SMNVEV (reference sequence).